These 10 T cell receptor beta chains originate from one sample sequenced in a study of blood T cell repertoires in COVID-19. TCRdb keeps only in-frame clones here, not all; method: immunoSEQ multiplex PCR. The sample lists about 97,000 clones, about 87% occurring once. Sequences were obtained from peripheral blood. The receptors originated from a woman aged 25 to 39 with acute or convalescent COVID-19.

The chain joins TRBV9 to TRBJ1-3; D might be TRBD1 (5 bases). The CDR3 length is 16 residues. Trimming took off 4 bases at V and 0 bases at J, with 14 bases between the two ends. The germline CDR1 and CDR2 sequences are SGDLS and YYNGEE. In DNA form, the CDR3 reads TGTGCCAGCAGCCCCTGGGGCCTGAACTCTGGAAACACCATATATTTT. Protein sequence: CASSPWGLNSGNTIYF. Using reference TRBV9 and TRBJ1-3 for the parts outside the CDR3, the full variable domain is DSGVTQTPKHLITATGQRVTLRCSPRSGDLSVYWYQQSLDQGLQFLIQYYNGEERAKGNILERFSAQQFPDLHSELNLSSLELGDSALYFCASSPWGLNSGNTIYFGEGSWLTVV.

This chain joins TRBV10-1 and TRBJ1-1, with a tentative D call TRBD1 (6 bases). Germline assignment: CDR1 WNHNN and CDR2 SYGVQD (reference sequence). The V end lost 4 bases, the J end lost 7 bases, and 16 bases lay between the germline ends. CDR3 length equals 14 residues. The CDR3 nucleotides are TGCGCCAGCAGTGTAGCAGGGGTAGGGGATGAAGCTTTCTTT. Encoded protein: CASSVAGVGDEAFF.

The chain is built from TRBV2 and TRBJ2-3, with TRBD2 matching over 7 bases. This CDR3 region has 15 residues. Losses at the gene ends were 5 bases for V and 0 bases for J; bases not matched to a gene: 5. Germline CDR1 is SNHLY and CDR2 is FYNNEI. The DNA of the CDR3 is TGTGCCAGCAGTATCCGTAGCGGGAGCACAGATACGCAGTATTTT. Its protein is CASSIRSGSTDTQYF.

This clone showed up just once. V gene TRBV4-1 combines with J gene TRBJ2-3; TRBD1 matches 7 bases. Germline CDR1 reads MGHRA; CDR2 reads YSYEKL. The CDR3 sequence is 15 residues long. With V trimmed by 3 bases and J by 0 bases, 3 bases remained unmatched. The CDR3 is CASSHGQASTDTQYF. The CDR3 bases are TGCGCCAGCAGCCATGGACAGGCCAGCACAGATACGCAGTATTTT.

The chain combines TRBV29-1 with TRBJ1-2; perhaps TRBD1 as D (6 bases). CDR1 and CDR2 from the germline V gene are SQVTM and ANQGSEA. The V and J ends lost 4 bases and 2 bases respectively, with 17 bases between them. The CDR3 is 15 amino acids. CDR3 loop: CSVVLTGPVNYGYTF. DNA of the CDR3: TGCAGCGTTGTCTTAACAGGGCCCGTAAACTATGGCTACACCTTC.

This clone was recorded only once. The chain combines TRBV9 with TRBJ1-6, with a possible D match to TRBD1 (6 bases). The germline V and J ends were trimmed by 4 bases and 0 bases, with 11 bases remaining between them. In germline, CDR1 is SGDLS, CDR2 YYNGEE. The CDR3 sequence is 16 residues long. As DNA, the CDR3 is TGTGCCAGCAGCCGAGACAGGAGCTCCTATAATTCACCCCTCCACTTT. Translated: CASSRDRSSYNSPLHF.

This clone has more than one count but fewer than ten. The chain combines TRBV9 with TRBJ1-6; D is unclear. The V end was cut by 3 bases, the J end by 0 bases, with 7 bases between. This CDR3 comprises 15 residues. The germline gives CDR1 SGDLS, CDR2 YYNGEE. This CDR3 reads CASSEGSSYNSPLHF. The CDR3, as DNA: TGTGCCAGCAGCGAAGGGAGCTCCTATAATTCACCCCTCCACTTT.

The gene calls are TRBV27 and TRBJ2-1; a weak D match, TRBD1 (6 bases). Germline V gene sequence: CDR1 MNHEY, CDR2 SMNVEV (reference sequence). This CDR3 region has 17 residues. The V end lost 0 bases, the J end lost 5 bases, and 17 bases lay between the germline ends. The CDR3 coding sequence is TGTGCCAGCAGTTTATCGATAAGGGGGTTCCCCCACAATGAGCAGTTCTTC. Its protein is CASSLSIRGFPHNEQFF.

The chain couples TRBV5-1 to TRBJ2-3, with TRBD1 matching 8 bases. The junction had 11 bases not matched to a gene; V was cut back by 3 bases and J by 2 bases. CDR1 and CDR2 from the germline V gene are SGHRS and YFSETQ. The CDR3 sequence is 17 residues long. The CDR3 nucleotides are TGCGCCAGCAGCTCCAACCTGGGGACAGGAATCACAGATACGCAGTATTTT. Translation gives CASSSNLGTGITDTQYF.

The chain carries TRBV6-5 and TRBJ1-2; D is unclear. There are 10 residues in the CDR3. V was cut by 11 bases and J by 7 bases, with 11 bases left in between. Looked up from germline, CDR1 is MNHEY and CDR2 is SVGAGI. The CDR3 is CAPYPGGYTF. CDR3 in DNA: TGTGCCCCCTACCCAGGTGGCTACACCTTC.